One and the same sample provided the 19 T cell receptor beta chains below, sequenced in a study of blood T cell repertoires in COVID-19. TCRdb's copy holds only in-frame clones and misses some; the assay was immunoSEQ multiplex PCR. The data contain roughly 86,000 clones, 86% of them seen just once; the ten biggest clones take up less than 5%. The sample consisted of peripheral blood. These receptors came from a man in his fifties or sixties with active or convalescent COVID-19.

The rearrangement links TRBV10-1 to TRBJ2-3, with 8 nucleotides matching TRBD2. This CDR3 region has 16 residues. V gave up 0 bases and J gave up 4 bases; unmatched junction bases: 6. Per germline, CDR1 WNHNN and CDR2 SYGVQD (reference sequence). CDR3: CASSESNRGGPDTQYF. As DNA, the CDR3 is TGCGCCAGCAGTGAGTCAAACCGGGGGGGCCCAGATACGCAGTATTTT.

This clone is a singleton in its sample. The chain carries TRBV15 and TRBJ1-5; D unclear. Per the germline V gene, CDR1 is LNHNV and CDR2 is YYDKDF (reference sequence). V gave up 0 bases and J gave up 0 bases, with 9 bases separating them. This CDR3 has 16 residues. CDR3 loop: CATSRDLTDSNQPQHF. For the CDR3, the DNA is TGTGCCACCAGCAGAGATCTAACAGATAGCAATCAGCCCCAGCATTTT.

This rearrangement joins TRBV5-1 to TRBJ2-3, with TRBD1 identical over 11 bases. Germline assignment: CDR1 SGHRS and CDR2 YFSETQ. The CDR3 is made up of 15 amino acids. V gave up 4 bases and J gave up 6 bases; unmatched junction bases: 7. The CDR3 sequence is CASSIGQGAGDTQYF. In nucleotides, the CDR3 is TGCGCCAGCAGCATAGGACAGGGGGCGGGTGATACGCAGTATTTT.

This clone was detected once. This rearrangement joins TRBV20-1 to TRBJ1-2; D is uncertain. Germline CDR1 and CDR2: DFQATT and SNEGSKA (reference sequence). The germline V and J ends were trimmed by 5 bases and 3 bases, with 7 bases remaining between them. The CDR3 consists of 11 residues. Here the CDR3 DNA reads TGCAGTGCTCGATCGGACTATGGCTACACCTTC. Translated, it gives CSARSDYGYTF.

In regard to this clone: The same CDR3 also results from other DNA sequences found in this sample. V usage is TRBV7-8 and J usage is TRBJ2-4, with 10 bases aligning to TRBD2. After removal of 2 bases from V and 0 bases from J, the junction contained 16 bases not matched to a gene. CDR3 length: 21 amino acids. Germline V gene data show CDR1 as SGHVS and CDR2 as FQNEAQ. CDR3 loop: CASSLTRVLAGSTIAKNIQYF. DNA for the CDR3: TGTGCCAGCAGCTTAACAAGGGTACTAGCGGGATCGACTATAGCCAAAAACATTCAGTACTTC.

This rearrangement joins TRBV5-5 to TRBJ1-4; D is unresolved. CDR1 is SGHKS and CDR2 is YYEKEE in the germline V gene (reference sequence). There are 14 residues in the CDR3. Trimming shortened V by 4 bases and J by 10 bases, and 17 bases separated the two germline ends. CDR3 region: CASSPEWEEGKLFF. CDR3 in DNA: TGTGCCAGCAGCCCGGAGTGGGAGGAGGGAAAACTGTTTTTT.

The CDR3, as DNA: TGCGCCAGCAGCTTGCTGACAGCGAATTCCCAAGAGACCCAGTACTTC. Amino acid sequence: CASSLLTANSQETQYF. The V and J genes are TRBV5-1 and TRBJ2-5, with D maybe TRBD1 (5 bases). Germline-derived CDR1 and CDR2 are SGHRS and YFSETQ. V lost 1 base to trimming and J lost 1 base, with 14 bases between them. CDR3 length: 16 residues.

The rearrangement uses TRBV9 and TRBJ2-3, with 11 bases matching TRBD1. This CDR3 has 16 residues. The ends lost 0 bases at V and 6 bases at J; junction bases unmatched: 6. From germline, CDR1 is SGDLS and CDR2 YYNGEE. CDR3: CASSVGTGGPLDTQYF. The CDR3 nucleotides read TGTGCCAGCAGCGTAGGGACAGGGGGCCCCCTGGATACGCAGTATTTT.

The chain links TRBV20-1 to TRBJ2-3, with TRBD2 matching 7 bases. Germline V gene data show CDR1 as DFQATT and CDR2 as SNEGSKA (reference sequence). The junction had 8 bases not matched to a gene; V was cut back by 3 bases and J by 2 bases. The CDR3 length is 15 residues. The CDR3 sequence is CSASFAGDDTDTQYF. The CDR3 DNA reads TGCAGTGCTAGTTTTGCGGGGGACGACACAGATACGCAGTATTTT.

The chain is built from TRBV4-1 and TRBJ1-5, with 10 bases aligning to TRBD1. V lost 1 base and J lost 8; bases outside the gene matches: 8. Germline lookup yields CDR1 MGHRA and CDR2 YSYEKL. The CDR3 contains 16 residues. The CDR3 loop reads CASSQGRQGAWEPQHF. The CDR3 nucleotides read TGCGCCAGCAGCCAAGGGCGACAGGGGGCTTGGGAGCCCCAGCATTTT.

The chain joins TRBV5-5 to TRBJ1-5; D not resolved. CDR1 SGHKS and CDR2 YYEKEE come from the germline V gene (reference sequence). Trimming took off 0 bases at V and 0 bases at J, with 7 bases between the two ends. This CDR3 comprises 15 residues. CDR3 nucleotides: TGTGCCAGCAGCTTGGACAGTTATAGCAATCAGCCCCAGCATTTT. The encoded protein is CASSLDSYSNQPQHF.

This rearrangement joins TRBV4-3 to TRBJ2-3, with D unresolved. CDR3 size: 15 residues. V gave up 1 base and J gave up 1 base, with 9 bases separating them. Germline CDR1 reads LGHNA; CDR2 reads YSLEER. CDR3 loop: CASSQGHYGTDTQYF. CDR3 in DNA: TGCGCCAGCAGCCAAGGGCACTACGGCACAGATACGCAGTATTTT.

V is TRBV6-5 and J is TRBJ1-1; 8 bases match TRBD1. Germline V gives CDR1 MNHEY, CDR2 SVGAGI. The CDR3 is 14 amino acids. V gave up 6 bases and J gave up 0 bases; unmatched junction bases: 3. The DNA of the CDR3 is TGTGCCAGCAGGCCGGGACAGGTGAACACTGAAGCTTTCTTT. It is translated as CASRPGQVNTEAFF.

The chain links TRBV13 to TRBJ2-6; 12 bases map to TRBD1. Looked up from germline, CDR1 is PRHDT and CDR2 is FYEKMQ (reference sequence). The CDR3 loop spans 18 amino acids. Trimming at V came to 0 bases and at J to 3 bases, leaving 3 bases not matched to a gene. CDR3: CASSLGGQGARGANVLTF. For the CDR3, the DNA is TGTGCCAGCAGCTTAGGGGGACAGGGGGCGCGTGGGGCCAACGTCCTGACTTTC.

The rearrangement joins TRBV11-2 to TRBJ2-1; D is ambiguous. Germline V gives CDR1 SGHAT, CDR2 FQNNGV. Trimming pared 1 base from V and 2 bases from J, leaving 3 bases between. The CDR3 is 13 amino acids. The DNA of the CDR3 is TGTGCCAGCAGCTTAGCAGCCTACAATGAGCAGTTCTTC. Its protein product is CASSLAAYNEQFF.

J is TRBJ2-4 and V is TRBV29-1, with D perhaps matching TRBD1 (5 bases). Trimming cost V 5 bases and J 0 bases, with 8 bases left between them. This CDR3 region has 13 residues. Germline CDR1 is SQVTM and CDR2 is ANQGSEA. CDR3 sequence: CSVLDIAKNIQYF. The CDR3 nucleotides are TGCAGCGTTCTGGACATAGCCAAAAACATTCAGTACTTC.

The CDR3 spells CASSLTSGGDTQYF. The CDR3, as DNA: TGTGCCAGCAGCCTGACTAGCGGGGGAGATACGCAGTATTTT. The chain links TRBV2 to TRBJ2-3; TRBD2 matches at 12 bases. The CDR3 is made up of 14 amino acids. V was pared by 6 bases and J by 5 bases, with 3 bases of the junction left unmatched. CDR1 and CDR2 (germline): SNHLY, FYNNEI.

This chain joins TRBV2 and TRBJ2-1; 9 bases match TRBD1. In germline, CDR1 is SNHLY, CDR2 FYNNEI. J gave up 4 bases and V 2 bases, and 6 bases lay outside the gene matches. CDR3 length: 16 residues. Here the CDR3 reads CASSELGQGGYNEQFF. As DNA, the CDR3 is TGTGCCAGCAGTGAATTGGGACAGGGAGGATACAATGAGCAGTTCTTC. The full variable domain, rest sourced from reference TRBV2 and TRBJ2-1, is EPEVTQTPSHQVTQMGQEVILRCVPISNHLYFYWYRQILGQKVEFLVSFYNNEISEKSEIFDDQFSVERPDGSNFTLKIRSTKLEDSAMYFCASSELGQGGYNEQFFGPGTRLTVL.

This clone has a single count. This chain uses TRBV5-1 with TRBJ2-3, with TRBD2 matching over 11 bases. CDR3 length equals 14 residues. V was pared by 5 bases and J by 1 base, with 0 bases of the junction left unmatched. Germline V gives CDR1 SGHRS, CDR2 YFSETQ. In DNA form, the CDR3 reads TGCGCCAGCAGGACTAGCGGGGGCACAGATACGCAGTATTTT. Translation: CASRTSGGTDTQYF.